A single sample gave rise to the 2 T cell receptor beta chains below, sequenced in a study of T cells expressing NK-cell markers. TCRdb re-called the 5' RACE reads and catalogs CDR3 proteins one per entry, DNA excluded. This listing includes around 550,000 distinct CDR3 sequences. The specimen sequenced was blood T cells: a sorted CD56 or NKG2C T cell subset, CD4+ or CD8+ T cells, or bulk PBMC T cells (not recorded which). These receptor sequences come from a man between 18 and 29 years old in good health.

The chain recombines TRBV5-1 with TRBJ2-3; absent DNA, TCRdb's TRBD2 call cannot be checked. The CDR3 is 15 amino acids. Germline CDR1 and CDR2: SGHRS and YFSETQ. The CDR3 sequence is CASSLAYDGTSRRYF.

V gene TRBV7-3 combines with J gene TRBJ2-2; as DNA is missing, the TRBD2 call by TCRdb cannot be tested. CDR1 SGHTA and CDR2 FQGTGA come from the germline V gene. CDR3 length equals 15 residues. CDR3 region: CASSPGLARVGELFF.